Each of the 6 T cell receptor beta chains below was sequenced from the same sample in a study of blood T cell repertoires in COVID-19. TCRdb's table, derived via immunoSEQ multiplex PCR, lists solely in-frame clones and lacks some. The repertoire has about 150,000 clones, roughly three quarters of them found once; the top ten carry 8.6%. The sequenced sample consisted of peripheral blood. Receptor source: a man aged 50-59 years with active or convalescent COVID-19.

This chain uses TRBV12-3 or TRBV12-4 with TRBJ2-1; no clear D gene. Trimming took 6 bases from V and 4 from J, leaving 4 bases between them. The CDR3 is 11 residues long. The CDR3 DNA reads as TGTGCCAGCAGCATGTACAATGAGCAGTTCTTC. It encodes CASSMYNEQFF.

Note on this clone: Its ends do not fully match the called genes, so a read error is possible. This sequence joins TRBV2 and TRBJ2-7; D may be TRBD2 (5 bases). Looked up from germline, CDR1 is SNHLY and CDR2 is FYNNEI. The CDR3 runs to 13 residues. The CDR3 reads CASSGGIAIDKDF. The CDR3, as DNA: TGTGCCAGCAGTGGAGGGATAGCTATAGATAAGGACTTC.

V and J are TRBV6-5 and TRBJ2-7; perhaps TRBD2 as D (6 bases). Germline loops: CDR1 MNHEY, CDR2 SVGAGI. V was clipped by 6 bases and J by 2 bases, with 11 bases between them. The CDR3 is 13 residues long. CDR3 protein: CASSPGLTYEQYF. The CDR3 DNA reads TGTGCCAGCAGCCCGGGACTTACCTACGAGCAGTACTTC.

The chain couples TRBV18 to TRBJ1-1; D not certain. Germline V lookup: CDR1 KGHSH, CDR2 LQKENI. The V end lost 4 bases, the J end lost 5 bases, and 11 bases lay between the germline ends. This CDR3 spans 13 amino acids. CDR3 residues: CASSLREDTEAFF. The CDR3 coding sequence is TGTGCCAGCTCACTAAGGGAGGATACTGAAGCTTTCTTT.

The CDR3 region has the DNA TGTGCCTGGAGACAGGGGGCTGATCAGCCCCAGCATTTT. Amino acids: CAWRQGADQPQHF. V is TRBV30 and J is TRBJ1-5; 9 nucleotides match TRBD1. The CDR3 sequence is 13 residues long. Germline values: CDR1 GTSNPN, CDR2 SVGIG (reference sequence). Trimming took 3 bases from V and 5 from J; bases not matched to a gene: 2.

V usage is TRBV7-9 and J usage is TRBJ2-1; D may be TRBD2 (6 bases). Trimming removed 1 base from V and 7 bases from J, with 14 bases in between. The CDR3 consists of 15 residues. The germline gives CDR1 SEHNR, CDR2 FQNEAQ (reference sequence). CDR3 residues: CASSLVTGEWNEQFF. Written as DNA, the CDR3 is TGTGCCAGCAGCTTAGTCACGGGAGAGTGGAATGAGCAGTTCTTC.